Sequencing of this TCR beta chain was carried out in a study of vaccination effects on CD4 cells after COVID-19. Whole-study findings and limits: Cross-reaction with common cold coronaviruses was seen in only 1 of 255 vaccine-induced clones from healthy vaccinees.

Expansion with viral peptide pools was applied to antigen-specific CD4+ T cells by the ViraFEST assay prior to sequencing. At the end of more than 8 days of culture, CD4+ T cells were isolated. Prior SARS-CoV-2 infection was absent in the vaccine recipients, as shown by negative nucleocapsid antibodies. Each well held 1.5 million to 2.5 million PBMC cultured with roughly 10 ug/ml peptides and 7.5 to 10 IU/ml IL-2. Produced via immunoSEQ multiplex PCR; TCRdb's table is partial and in-frame only. The repertoire holds tens of thousands of clones, over 70% seen once, with roughly 4% in the top ten. The germline gives CDR1 SGHRS, CDR2 YFSETQ. Between the trimmed V and J ends, which lost 4 bases and 3 bases, there was a span of 10 bases. This CDR3 spans 14 amino acids. Concerning this clone itself: Its target is unknown.

The material was CD4+ T cells from PBMCs cultured with HCoV-OC43 spike peptides, obtained before COVID-19 vaccination. Documented subset: HCoV-OC43 spike overlapping peptide pool stimulation. This clonotype was sampled from a human donor who received a COVID-19 vaccine. The chain has TRBV5-1 and TRBJ2-2; TRBD1 is a possible D gene (6 bases). CDR3 region: CASSTRTDTGELFF. The CDR3 DNA sequence: TGCGCCAGCAGCACAAGGACAGACACCGGGGAGCTGTTTTTT.